This TCR beta chain was sequenced in a study of T cell responses to AZD1222 COVID-19 vaccine. In the study overall: Samples with a second dose at about 4 or about 12 weeks were pooled together. Whole-study results and caveats: Donors skewed white British and female; clonal diversity was possibly underestimated. Dominant at 160-218 and 743-854, vaccine-associated CD4 TCRs also spanned spike.

Sequencing used immunoSEQ multiplex PCR; TCRdb keeps in-frame clones, though not all of them. The data contain tens of thousands of clones, roughly 88% of them singletons. Looked up from germline, CDR1 is SGHVS and CDR2 is FQNEAQ. Trimming removed 5 bases from V and 2 bases from J, with 9 bases in between. The CDR3 sequence is 14 residues long. Comment on this clone: The antigen is unknown.

The TCR was taken from an adult in good health. The rearrangement joins TRBV7-8 to TRBJ2-2; D gene uncertain. The sample consisted of peripheral blood, taken on day 0 of AZD1222 vaccination. The CDR3 region is CASSRLPNTGELFF. The CDR3 region has the DNA TGTGCCAGCAGCCGTCTCCCTAACACCGGGGAGCTGTTTTTT.